This T cell receptor (beta chain) appears in the sequencing data of a study of T-cell memory formation after mild COVID-19. Study details: The two donors had largely donor-specific TCR clusters. General observations from the study: The second-wave clones peaking on day 37 were not confirmed as SARS-CoV-2-specific.

In this sample, this clonotype turned up a few times. The antigen is not known. Trimming pared 3 bases from V and 9 bases from J, leaving 9 bases between. CDR3 length: 12 residues. Germline CDR1 and CDR2: SGHTA and FQGNSA. Each CDR3 protein is one row after TCRdb ran MiXCR on the 5' RACE reads. The profile shows hundreds of thousands of distinct CDR3 sequences, about 15% of them singletons. The gene calls are TRBV7-2 and TRBJ2-1, with D unclear. The origin of this receptor is a man younger than 30 who had mild COVID-19 (a few samples of this study predate the infection). Cell type and time point are not known. Sequenced sample: PBMCs or a T cell subset sorted from them (not recorded which). CDR3 in DNA: TGTGCCAGCAGCTTGTCCCACGGTGAGCAGTTCTTC. It translates to CASSLSHGEQFF.